The 27 T cell receptor beta chains presented below share a single source sample, sequenced in a study of blood T cell repertoires in COVID-19. Using immunoSEQ multiplex PCR, the repertoire was profiled, and TCRdb retains in-frame clones only, with some absent. The sample carries some 230,000 clones, 80% to 90% recorded once. The material sequenced was PBMCs or T cells enriched from blood (not recorded which). These receptors were collected from a woman aged 18-29 years in a cohort exposed to, infected with or recovered from COVID-19 (not recorded which).

This sequence joins TRBV6-5 and TRBJ1-5, with 9 bases lining up with TRBD1. The CDR3 is made up of 15 amino acids. The germline V gene has CDR1 MNHEY and CDR2 SVGAGI. Trimming at V came to 5 bases and at J to 4 bases, leaving 6 bases not matched to a gene. Written as DNA, the CDR3 is TGTGCCAGCAGTACCGGACAGGGGAATAATCAGCCCCAGCATTTT. It specifies CASSTGQGNNQPQHF.

CDR3 DNA: TGTGCCACCTCCCGGGGTGATGAAAAACTGTTTTTT. It codes for CATSRGDEKLFF. The J gene is TRBJ1-4, the V gene TRBV24-1, with D uncertain. Germline CDR1 reads KGHDR; CDR2 reads SFDVKD. V was trimmed by 9 bases and J by 6 bases, leaving 10 bases between them. The CDR3 consists of 12 residues.

The J gene is TRBJ1-1, the V gene TRBV28; D perhaps matches TRBD1 (6 bases). CDR3 size: 14 residues. Deletions cut 7 bases from V and 1 base from J, with 13 bases between. Per the germline V gene, CDR1 is MDHEN and CDR2 is SYDVKM. The CDR3: CASNLDRRNTEAFF. The CDR3 region has the DNA TGTGCCAGCAATCTGGACAGACGGAACACTGAAGCTTTCTTT.

The count of this clone is one. This sample also contains other DNA sequences that code for the same CDR3. V and J are TRBV2 and TRBJ1-5; TRBD1 matches at 8 bases. This CDR3 region has 15 residues. Germline V lookup: CDR1 SNHLY, CDR2 FYNNEI. The trim removed 3 bases at V and 1 base at J, leaving 2 bases unmatched. The DNA for the CDR3 is TGTGCCAGCAGTGAGACAGGGGTGAGCAATCAGCCCCAGCATTTT. Protein product: CASSETGVSNQPQHF.

This CDR3 reads CASSFGGQEQFF. For the CDR3, the DNA is TGTGCCAGCAGTTTCGGGGGGCAAGAGCAGTTCTTC. This chain joins TRBV12-3 or TRBV12-4 and TRBJ2-1, with TRBD2 as a possible D gene (7 bases). CDR3 length equals 12 residues. V lost 3 bases and J lost 10, with 10 bases in between.

V and J are TRBV7-3 and TRBJ2-1; 7 nucleotides align to TRBD1. This CDR3 is built from 18 residues. Germline values: CDR1 SGHTA, CDR2 FQGTGA. The J segment lost 5 bases and the V segment lost 1 base, leaving 14 bases of the junction unmatched. CDR3 in amino acids: CASSLRGGGSLGNNEQFF. The CDR3, as DNA: TGTGCCAGCAGCTTAAGAGGGGGCGGGTCATTAGGGAACAATGAGCAGTTCTTC.

Note on this clone: Other DNA sequences within the sample encode an identical CDR3. The chain couples TRBV24-1 to TRBJ2-1; D is ambiguous. The CDR3 has 11 amino acids. CDR1 is KGHDR, CDR2 SFDVKD, per germline. Trimming removed 3 bases at V and 6 bases at J, with 2 bases between. The CDR3 sequence is CATSDRNEQFF. The CDR3, as DNA: TGTGCCACCAGTGATCGCAATGAGCAGTTCTTC.

The rearrangement uses TRBV9 and TRBJ2-1, with 12 bases aligning to TRBD2. CDR3 length equals 17 residues. V shed 0 bases, J shed 5 bases, and the junction held 6 bases outside the gene matches. Germline V gene data show CDR1 as SGDLS and CDR2 as YYNGEE. CDR3 sequence (DNA): TGTGCCAGCAGCGTAGCCCGGACTAGCGGGAACCACAATGAGCAGTTCTTC. Translated: CASSVARTSGNHNEQFF.

V gene TRBV5-1 combines with J gene TRBJ2-5, with 9 bases identical to TRBD2. The length of the CDR3 is 15 residues. V trimming: 7 bases; J trimming: 1 base; junction bases outside the gene matches: 8. The germline V gene encodes CDR1 SGHRS and CDR2 YFSETQ. CDR3 sequence (DNA): TGCGCCAGCTTCCCGACTAGCGGCGCCCAAGAGACCCAGTACTTC. Translation: CASFPTSGAQETQYF.

The chain combines TRBV6-5 with TRBJ2-3; D is possibly TRBD2 (5 bases). With 6 bases removed from V and 1 base from J, the gap between germline ends came to 8 bases. The CDR3 extends over 13 amino acids. The V gene's germline CDR1 is MNHEY and CDR2 SVGAGI. CDR3 DNA sequence: TGTGCCAGCAGGGGAGCCGGCACAGATACGCAGTATTTT. As protein: CASRGAGTDTQYF.

This chain connects TRBV24-1 to TRBJ1-5; TRBD1 matches 7 bases. Germline values: CDR1 KGHDR, CDR2 SFDVKD. This CDR3 is 17 amino acids long. V was clipped by 3 bases and J by 1 base; unmatched bases: 8. The CDR3 sequence: CATSDPQTGSSNQPQHF. As DNA, the CDR3 is TGTGCCACCAGTGATCCTCAGACAGGGTCGAGCAATCAGCCCCAGCATTTT.

This clone appeared once. The chain combines TRBV11-2 with TRBJ2-1, with a weak D call TRBD2 (7 bases). Trimming left V 3 bases short and J 10 bases short, with 13 bases between. The CDR3 totals 13 residues. In germline, CDR1 is SGHAT, CDR2 FQNNGV. The CDR3 is CASSFREGGEQFF. The DNA for the CDR3 is TGTGCCAGCAGCTTTAGGGAGGGGGGCGAGCAGTTCTTC. The full variable domain, rest sourced from reference TRBV11-2 and TRBJ2-1, is EAGVAQSPRYKIIEKRQSVAFWCNPISGHATLYWYQQILGQGPKLLIQFQNNGVVDDSQLPKDRFSAERLKGVDSTLKIQPAKLEDSAVYLCASSFREGGEQFFGPGTRLTVL.

The V call is TRBV3-1 (or the pseudogene TRBV3-2), the J call TRBJ2-7; 10 bases align to TRBD2. Germline V gives CDR1 LGHDT, CDR2 YNNKEL (reference sequence). This CDR3 comprises 17 residues. The trim removed 3 bases at V and 1 base at J, leaving 9 bases unmatched. The CDR3 nucleotides read TGTGCCAGCAGCCAGGAGGGGATTAGCGGGGGGTCCTACGAGCAGTACTTC. Protein sequence: CASSQEGISGGSYEQYF.

This chain uses TRBV4-2 with TRBJ1-5; TRBD1 matches 7 bases. The CDR3 has 16 amino acids. V lost 2 bases, J lost 5 bases, and 9 bases stayed unmatched. Germline V gives CDR1 LGHNA, CDR2 YNFKEQ. CDR3 DNA: TGTGCCAGCAGCCAATACCTTACAGGGGAGTATCAGCCCCAGCATTTT. Protein product: CASSQYLTGEYQPQHF.

V is TRBV3-1 (or the pseudogene TRBV3-2) and J is TRBJ2-2; no firm D call. V lost 4 bases to trimming and J lost 5 bases, with 11 bases between them. The CDR3 contains 14 residues. CDR1 and CDR2 from the germline V gene are LGHDT and YNNKEL (reference sequence). The CDR3 here is CASSLLQVTGELFF. The CDR3 DNA reads as TGTGCCAGCAGCCTACTCCAGGTTACCGGGGAGCTGTTTTTT.

There are a few counts of this clone. This chain uses TRBV18 with TRBJ2-1; weak D call: TRBD1 (6 bases). V lost 5 bases, J lost 8 bases, and 13 bases lay in between. Germline V gene lookup returns CDR1 KGHSH and CDR2 LQKENI. This CDR3 has 13 amino acids. For the CDR3, the DNA is TGTGCCAGCTCATCTCCAGGGGTGGATGAGCAGTTCTTC. It yields the protein CASSSPGVDEQFF.

The chain combines TRBV6-5 with TRBJ1-2, with D possibly being TRBD1 (6 bases). Germline assignment: CDR1 MNHEY and CDR2 SVGAGI. The V end was cut by 6 bases, the J end by 3 bases, with 11 bases between. CDR3 length: 13 amino acids. The CDR3 sequence: CASRPGQHYGYTF. CDR3 bases: TGTGCCAGCAGACCAGGACAGCACTATGGCTACACCTTC.

This chain links TRBV2 with TRBJ1-2, with 7 bases aligning to TRBD1. Germline V gene sequence: CDR1 SNHLY, CDR2 FYNNEI. V was clipped by 6 bases and J by 4 bases; unmatched bases: 11. This CDR3 is 15 amino acids long. In nucleotides, the CDR3 is TGTGCCAGCAGGGAATACAGGGGAATTACCTATGGCTACACCTTC. Its translation is CASREYRGITYGYTF.

This chain connects TRBV12-3 or TRBV12-4 to TRBJ1-2; D unclear. Trimming left V 1 base short and J 4 bases short, with 4 bases between. The CDR3 is 12 residues long. In nucleotides, the CDR3 is TGTGCCAGCAGTTTAGACGGCTATGGCTACACCTTC. Amino acids: CASSLDGYGYTF.

The J gene is TRBJ2-1, the V gene TRBV9, with 7 bases matching TRBD2. V gave up 0 bases and J gave up 8 bases; unmatched junction bases: 8. Per germline, CDR1 SGDLS and CDR2 YYNGEE. CDR3 size: 15 residues. In DNA, the CDR3 is TGTGCCAGCAGCGTAGCGGCGGGAGATAGCTATGAGCAGTTCTTC. The encoded protein is CASSVAAGDSYEQFF.

CDR3 in DNA: TGTGCCATCAGTGAGCCGGAAGGAGGGGCCAGAGGGGAGACCCAGTACTTC. Encoded protein: CAISEPEGGARGETQYF. V is TRBV10-3 and J is TRBJ2-5, with D perhaps TRBD2 (6 bases). This CDR3 has 17 residues. The germline gives CDR1 ENHRY, CDR2 SYGVKD. Trimming removed 2 bases at V and 5 bases at J, with 21 bases between.

The V call is TRBV30, the J call TRBJ2-5; TRBD1 might be the D (6 bases). Germline CDR1 is GTSNPN and CDR2 is SVGIG (reference sequence). V was cut by 3 bases and J by 3 bases, with 8 bases left in between. The CDR3 extends over 12 amino acids. The CDR3: CAWSRQEETQYF. The CDR3 region has the DNA TGTGCCTGGAGCCGACAGGAAGAGACCCAGTACTTC.

This chain uses TRBV24-1 with TRBJ1-3; D call uncertain. V lost 3 bases and J 4 bases, leaving 12 bases between the germline ends. CDR3 length: 15 amino acids. The germline CDR1 and CDR2 sequences are KGHDR and SFDVKD. The CDR3 sequence is CATSDGTVGGNTIYF. CDR3 nucleotide sequence: TGTGCCACCAGTGATGGAACAGTCGGAGGAAACACCATATATTTT.

This clone was recorded only once. The chain couples TRBV5-1 to TRBJ1-1; D is unclear. This CDR3 region has 14 residues. Trimming shortened V by 0 bases and J by 1 base, and 7 bases separated the two germline ends. The V gene's germline CDR1 is SGHRS and CDR2 YFSETQ. The CDR3 DNA sequence: TGCGCCAGCAGCTTGGGTCGGGGGAACACTGAAGCTTTCTTT. Amino acids: CASSLGRGNTEAFF.

This chain links TRBV12-5 with TRBJ1-6; TRBD1 is a possible D gene (5 bases). V was shortened by 9 bases and J by 7 bases, with 16 bases between the two germline ends. The germline gives CDR1 LGHNT, CDR2 FRNRAP. CDR3 length equals 14 residues. CDR3 protein: CASSLGGKNSPLHF. The CDR3, as DNA: TGTGCTAGCTCTTTGGGGGGGAAAAATTCACCCCTCCACTTT.

V usage is TRBV15 and J usage is TRBJ1-1; 7 positions match TRBD1. V was pared by 3 bases and J by 2 bases, with 15 bases of the junction left unmatched. Germline CDR1 LNHNV, CDR2 YYDKDF (reference sequence). The CDR3 length is 18 residues. The CDR3 spells CATSRAPLGTVLNTEAFF. CDR3 coding DNA: TGTGCCACCAGCAGGGCACCCCTTGGGACAGTTTTAAACACTGAAGCTTTCTTT. Combining the CDR3 with reference TRBV15 and TRBJ1-1 gives the whole variable domain DAMVIQNPRYQVTQFGKPVTLSCSQTLNHNVMYWYQQKSSQAPKLLFHYYDKDFNNEADTPDNFQSRRPNTSFCFLDIRSPGLGDTAMYLCATSRAPLGTVLNTEAFFGQGTRLTVV.

This clone appeared once. This chain uses TRBV4-1 with TRBJ2-3; TRBD1 aligns across 8 bases. The V gene end was trimmed by 4 bases and the J gene end by 0 bases; junction bases not matched to a gene: 6. The germline V gene has CDR1 MGHRA and CDR2 YSYEKL. This CDR3 contains 16 residues. The chain's CDR3 is CASSPRQGASTDTQYF. In DNA, the CDR3 is TGCGCCAGCAGCCCACGGCAGGGGGCTAGCACAGATACGCAGTATTTT.